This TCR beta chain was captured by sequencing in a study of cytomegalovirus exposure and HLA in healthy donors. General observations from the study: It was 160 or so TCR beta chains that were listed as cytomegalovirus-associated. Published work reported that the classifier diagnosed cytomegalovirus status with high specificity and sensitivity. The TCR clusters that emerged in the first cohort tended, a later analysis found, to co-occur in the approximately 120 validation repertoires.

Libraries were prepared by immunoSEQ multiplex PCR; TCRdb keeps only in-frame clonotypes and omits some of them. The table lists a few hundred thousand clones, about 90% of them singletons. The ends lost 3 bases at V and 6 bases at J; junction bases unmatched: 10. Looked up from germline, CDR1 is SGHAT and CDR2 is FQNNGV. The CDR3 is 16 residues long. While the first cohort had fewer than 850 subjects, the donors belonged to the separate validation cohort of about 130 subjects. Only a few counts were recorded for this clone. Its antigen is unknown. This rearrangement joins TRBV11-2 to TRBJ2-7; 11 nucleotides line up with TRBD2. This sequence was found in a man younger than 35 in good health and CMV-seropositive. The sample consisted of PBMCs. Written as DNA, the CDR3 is TGTGCCAGCAGCTTGTACACTAGCGGGAGAAGCCTCGAGCAGTACTTC. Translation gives CASSLYTSGRSLEQYF.